The 17 T cell receptor beta chains reported below all come from one sample, sequenced in a study of T cell responses to AZD1222 COVID-19 vaccine. Libraries were prepared by immunoSEQ multiplex PCR; TCRdb keeps only in-frame clonotypes and omits some of them. The table records around 110,000 clones, around nine tenths of them present only once. This specimen was peripheral blood, taken on day 0 of AZD1222 vaccination. All receptors derive from an adult in good health.

The chain is built from TRBV7-8 and TRBJ1-1; 10 bases align to TRBD1. The CDR3 is made up of 17 amino acids. Germline V CDR1 and CDR2: SGHVS, FQNEAQ. The ends lost 2 bases at V and 3 bases at J; junction bases unmatched: 9. The CDR3 protein is CASSLRDRGDRDTEAFF. CDR3 sequence (DNA): TGTGCCAGCAGCTTAAGGGACAGGGGCGATCGGGACACTGAAGCTTTCTTT.

This rearrangement joins TRBV3-1 (or the pseudogene TRBV3-2) to TRBJ1-2; no firm D call. The germline V and J ends were trimmed by 2 bases and 4 bases, with 8 bases remaining between them. The CDR3 totals 13 residues. Germline V gene lookup returns CDR1 LGHDT and CDR2 YNNKEL (reference sequence). CDR3 region: CASSQIGSYGYTF. CDR3 DNA sequence: TGTGCCAGCAGCCAAATCGGAAGCTATGGCTACACCTTC.

The chain links TRBV5-6 to TRBJ1-3; maybe TRBD1 (5 bases). CDR3 size: 17 residues. V was clipped by 3 bases and J by 1 base, with 17 bases between them. CDR1 and CDR2 from the germline V gene are SGHDT and YYEEEE. The CDR3 reads CASSSSGTVWSGNTIYF. Written as DNA, the CDR3 is TGTGCCAGCAGCTCCTCGGGGACTGTCTGGTCTGGAAACACCATATATTTT.

CDR3 sequence reads: CASSLGQMDGYTF. As DNA, the CDR3 is TGCGCCAGCAGCTTGGGTCAGATGGACGGCTACACCTTC. The rearrangement joins TRBV5-1 to TRBJ1-2; no clear D gene. V lost 0 bases and J lost 8, with 11 bases in between. From germline, CDR1 is SGHRS and CDR2 YFSETQ. The length of the CDR3 is 13 residues. Variable domain in full (rest from reference TRBV5-1 and TRBJ1-2): KAGVTQTPRYLIKTRGQQVTLSCSPISGHRSVSWYQQTPGQGLQFLFEYFSETQRNKGNFPGRFSGRQFSNSRSEMNVSTLELGDSALYLCASSLGQMDGYTFGSGTRLTVV.

V and J are TRBV4-1 and TRBJ2-2, with a tentative D call TRBD2 (7 bases). CDR1 and CDR2 from the germline V gene are MGHRA and YSYEKL. The CDR3 has 15 amino acids. V dropped 4 bases and J dropped 1 base, with 10 bases sitting between them. The CDR3 region has the DNA TGCGCCAGCAGCCCGCGGGGGCAGAACACCGGGGAGCTGTTTTTT. Translated: CASSPRGQNTGELFF.

This chain uses TRBV7-3 with TRBJ1-2; 7 positions match TRBD1. Germline CDR1 and CDR2: SGHTA and FQGTGA. With 3 bases clipped from V and 6 bases from J, the junction kept 4 bases outside the gene matches. The CDR3 loop spans 13 amino acids. The CDR3: CASSFEGGNGYTF. The DNA for the CDR3 is TGTGCCAGCAGCTTTGAAGGGGGCAATGGCTACACCTTC. Complete variable domain (other parts from reference TRBV7-3 and TRBJ1-2): GAGVSQTPSNKVTEKGKYVELRCDPISGHTALYWYRQSLGQGPEFLIYFQGTGAADDSGLPNDRFFAVRPEGSVSTLKIQRTERGDSAVYLCASSFEGGNGYTFGSGTRLTVV.

This clone was seen more than once but under ten times. This chain links TRBV5-6 with TRBJ1-2; D call uncertain. CDR1 and CDR2 from the germline V gene are SGHDT and YYEEEE. The CDR3 covers 17 residues. V was trimmed by 2 bases and J by 0 bases, leaving 17 bases between them. The CDR3 here is CASSLPERGAANYGYTF. The CDR3 nucleotides read TGTGCCAGCAGCTTACCAGAAAGAGGAGCAGCTAACTATGGCTACACCTTC.

The rearrangement uses TRBV4-3 and TRBJ1-4; a possible D gene is TRBD1 (6 bases). This CDR3 spans 19 amino acids. V was trimmed by 4 bases and J by 0 bases, leaving 21 bases between them. The V gene's germline CDR1 is LGHNA and CDR2 YSLEER. The CDR3 DNA sequence: TGCGCCAGCAGCCTTCTACTATGGGGGGCGCAGGCAACTAATGAAAAACTGTTTTTT. Protein product: CASSLLLWGAQATNEKLFF.

The chain combines TRBV5-4 with TRBJ2-1; D is uncertain. V was pared by 1 base and J by 7 bases, with 6 bases between. This CDR3 region has 12 residues. Germline CDR1 and CDR2: SGHNT and YYREEE (reference sequence). DNA of the CDR3: TGTGCCAGCAGCTTGATTTTAAATGAGCAGTTCTTC. It is translated as CASSLILNEQFF.

This chain uses TRBV27 with TRBJ2-1, with 12 bases identical to TRBD2. There are 17 residues in the CDR3. Per the germline V gene, CDR1 is MNHEY and CDR2 is SMNVEV (reference sequence). V shed 4 bases and J 2 bases; nucleotides not matched to a gene: 6. The CDR3 reads CASSSASGRAPYNEQFF. In DNA form, the CDR3 reads TGTGCCAGCAGTTCCGCTAGCGGGAGGGCCCCCTACAATGAGCAGTTCTTC.

The chain couples TRBV28 to TRBJ1-2; D is undetermined. The CDR3 runs 13 residues. V was shortened by 7 bases and J by 5 bases, with 14 bases between the two germline ends. Germline V gives CDR1 MDHEN, CDR2 SYDVKM. As DNA, the CDR3 is TGTGCCAGCAATGGTAACGGGCAGTATGGCTACACCTTC. Its translation: CASNGNGQYGYTF.

Here the CDR3 DNA reads TGTGCCAGCTCACCAGGACTAGGGACTGAAGCTTTCTTT. Translating it yields CASSPGLGTEAFF. V gene TRBV18 combines with J gene TRBJ1-1; D unclear. Germline V gene lookup returns CDR1 KGHSH and CDR2 LQKENI. V lost 2 bases and J lost 5, with 9 bases in between. The CDR3 consists of 13 residues.

The V call is TRBV7-3, the J call TRBJ1-5; D is undetermined. This CDR3 is 15 amino acids long. The V and J ends lost 1 base and 1 base respectively, with 8 bases between them. The V gene's germline CDR1 is SGHTA and CDR2 FQGTGA. CDR3 region: CASSLIPGSNQPQHF. DNA for the CDR3: TGTGCCAGCAGCTTAATCCCCGGCAGCAATCAGCCCCAGCATTTT.

The rearrangement links TRBV6-6 to TRBJ1-4, with a weak D call TRBD1 (5 bases). Germline V gives CDR1 MNHNY, CDR2 SVGAGI (reference sequence). The CDR3 sequence is 13 residues long. V was cut by 6 bases and J by 3 bases, with 8 bases left in between. This CDR3 reads CASSAGSNEKLFF. The CDR3 nucleotides are TGTGCCAGCAGCGCAGGGTCTAATGAAAAACTGTTTTTT.

This clone was observed once. The rearrangement links TRBV7-9 to TRBJ2-1; D is undetermined. This CDR3 is 12 amino acids long. Deletions cut 4 bases from V and 8 bases from J, with 9 bases between. Germline V gene sequence: CDR1 SEHNR, CDR2 FQNEAQ (reference sequence). For the CDR3, the DNA is TGTGCCAGCAGCTCCCGTTGGGATGAGCAGTTCTTC. Translation: CASSSRWDEQFF. The variable domain in full, with the rest retrieved from reference TRBV7-9 and TRBJ2-1, is DTGVSQNPRHKITKRGQNVTFRCDPISEHNRLYWYRQTLGQGPEFLTYFQNEAQLEKSRLLSDRFSAERPKGSFSTLEIQRTEQGDSAMYLCASSSRWDEQFFGPGTRLTVL.

The chain couples TRBV19 to TRBJ2-3, with TRBD1 identical over 7 bases. The CDR3 has 14 amino acids. The junction had 8 bases not matched to a gene; V was cut back by 7 bases and J by 4 bases. Germline values: CDR1 LNHDA, CDR2 SQIVND (reference sequence). In DNA form, the CDR3 reads TGTGCCAGTAAAACAGGGGCGGTTTCAGATACGCAGTATTTT. Residues: CASKTGAVSDTQYF. The full variable domain, completed using reference TRBV19 and TRBJ2-3, is DGGITQSPKYLFRKEGQNVTLSCEQNLNHDAMYWYRQDPGQGLRLIYYSQIVNDFQKGDIAEGYSVSREKKESFPLTVTSAQKNPTAFYLCASKTGAVSDTQYFGPGTRLTVL.

As DNA, the CDR3 is TGTGCCAGCAGTCCCAACACAGATACGCAGTATTTT. Translation: CASSPNTDTQYF. This chain connects TRBV7-3 to TRBJ2-3; D is ambiguous. Germline assignment: CDR1 SGHTA and CDR2 FQGTGA. V was trimmed by 6 bases and J by 2 bases, leaving 6 bases between them. This CDR3 has 12 amino acids. The entire variable domain, with the rest obtained from reference TRBV7-3 and TRBJ2-3, is as follows: GAGVSQTPSNKVTEKGKYVELRCDPISGHTALYWYRQSLGQGPEFLIYFQGTGAADDSGLPNDRFFAVRPEGSVSTLKIQRTERGDSAVYLCASSPNTDTQYFGPGTRLTVL.